A selection of T cell receptor beta chains follows, all from one sample in a study of cytomegalovirus exposure and HLA in healthy donors. Repertoires were generated with immunoSEQ multiplex PCR, while TCRdb's copy carries only in-frame clones and drops some. Among about 160,000 clones listed, about 80% were seen once. The specimen sequenced was PBMCs. Receptor source: a girl aged 10-17 years in good health and CMV-seropositive. CDR3s leave out the opening cysteine and the closing phenylalanine or tryptophan. Each record gives: J gene, V gene, CDR3 protein.

>TRBJ1-1|TRBV15
ATSRDVGGGGSGTEAF
>TRBJ2-5|TRBV5-5
ASSPSRTVETQY
>TRBJ2-2|TRBV5-6
ASSIRDRGFGELF
>TRBJ2-7|TRBV5-8
ASSTQEGQGATEQY
>TRBJ2-3|TRBV10-1
ASSESGLAGRTQY
>TRBJ2-7|TRBV11-2
ASTARQGIYEQY
>TRBJ1-2|TRBV5-1
ASSLVGDRGEGYT
>TRBJ2-3|TRBV6-6
ASSYEGGGAGNTQY
>TRBJ2-1|TRBV6-1
ASSELGGSSNEQF
>TRBJ2-1|TRBV5-6
ASSRTSGTNYNEQF
>TRBJ2-7|TRBV28
ASRDYDRANRQY
>TRBJ2-7|TRBV18
ASSYRVSLYEQY
>TRBJ1-4|TRBV2
ASSESGGEANEKLF
>TRBJ2-7|TRBV5-6
ASSFSYRIYEQY
>TRBJ2-1|TRBV13
ASSLASGGINEQF
>TRBJ1-1|TRBV30
AWSLDNSNTEAF
>TRBJ2-7|TRBV27
ASSLSMTGTYEQY
>TRBJ1-2|TRBV29-1
SVVPGDRGLHYGYT
>TRBJ2-5|TRBV4-1
ASSQGVGAGRETQY
>TRBJ1-5|TRBV5-6
ASSGAYRGSNQPQH
>TRBJ2-7|TRBV7-9
ASTSGTYEQY
>TRBJ2-1|TRBV28
ASNYDRNSYNEQF
>TRBJ1-5|TRBV7-9
SSSFGSQGGNQPQH
>TRBJ1-1|TRBV30
AWSDFGPGGYAF
>TRBJ2-1|TRBV13
ASSLYPSGGEQF
>TRBJ2-3|TRBV10-1
ASSEYGGTDTQY
>TRBJ2-7|TRBV5-4
ASSLGRGNPYEQY
>TRBJ2-1|TRBV27
ASSLSPDSLHEQF
>TRBJ1-5|TRBV18
ASSPQSQGAYYSNQPQH
>TRBJ2-3|TRBV5-1
ASSRGGGTDTQY
>TRBJ2-1|TRBV6-1
ASSEGPYNEQF
>TRBJ1-1|TRBV5-1
ASSETINTEAF
>TRBJ2-2|TRBV6-4
ASSGGGGTGELF
>TRBJ2-1|TRBV13
ASSSFPNEQF
>TRBJ1-1|TRBV30
AWSVPDTEAF
>TRBJ2-1|TRBV7-3
ASKAGAVYDEQF
>TRBJ2-7|TRBV7-2
ASSSPIAGGFLTAYEQY
>TRBJ2-1|TRBV27
ASSIDRGNEQF
>TRBJ2-7|TRBV28
ASSFPRTSGIPYEQY
>TRBJ1-1|TRBV11-2
ASSLGGENTEAF
>TRBJ1-2|TRBV14
ASSQRLPWDGYT
>TRBJ1-2|TRBV27
ASSPSLPGTGGGYGYT
>TRBJ2-2|TRBV28
ASSFSFFGGRSSAGELF
>TRBJ2-7|TRBV6-6
ASSYDPTGRTYEQY
>TRBJ1-1|TRBV18
ASSPPRVVLNTEAF
>TRBJ1-2|TRBV28
ASKKPGTAYGYT
>TRBJ1-2|TRBV4-1
ASSPRQGRDYGYT
>TRBJ1-4|TRBV6-5
ASRTGDNVNEKLF